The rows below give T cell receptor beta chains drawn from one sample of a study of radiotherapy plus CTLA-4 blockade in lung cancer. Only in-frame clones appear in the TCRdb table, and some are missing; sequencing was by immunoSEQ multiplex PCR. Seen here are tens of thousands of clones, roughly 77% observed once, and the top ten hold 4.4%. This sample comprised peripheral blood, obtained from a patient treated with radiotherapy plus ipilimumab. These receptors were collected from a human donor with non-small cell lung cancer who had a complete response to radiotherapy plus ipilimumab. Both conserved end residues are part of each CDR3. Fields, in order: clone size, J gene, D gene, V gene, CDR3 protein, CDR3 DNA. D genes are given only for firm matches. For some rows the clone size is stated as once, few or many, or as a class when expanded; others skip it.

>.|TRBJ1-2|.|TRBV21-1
CASSEQGELPVSYTF
TGTGCCAGCAGCGAACAGGGTGAACTACCAGTAAGCTACACCTTC
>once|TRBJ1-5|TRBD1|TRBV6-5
CASSRTGGTQPQHF
TGTGCCAGCAGTCGGACAGGGGGTACCCAGCCCCAGCATTTT
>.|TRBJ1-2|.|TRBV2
CASSSTVYGYTF
TGTGCCAGCAGTTCGACGGTCTATGGCTACACCTTC
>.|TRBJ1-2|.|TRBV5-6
CASSPGTAYGYTF
TGTGCCAGCAGCCCCGGGACGGCATATGGCTACACCTTC
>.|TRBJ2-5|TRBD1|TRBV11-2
CASSLYATGVGETQYF
TGTGCCAGCAGCTTGTACGCAACAGGGGTTGGGGAGACCCAGTACTTC
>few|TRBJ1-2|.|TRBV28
CASSQGGDYGYTF
TGTGCCAGCAGCCAAGGGGGAGACTATGGCTACACCTTC
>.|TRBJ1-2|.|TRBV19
CASSPALAPGYTF
TGTGCCAGTAGTCCGGCTTTGGCCCCCGGCTACACCTTC
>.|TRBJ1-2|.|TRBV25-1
CASSEPRGEGGGYTF
TGTGCCAGCAGTGAACCCCGAGGAGAGGGGGGTGGCTACACCTTC
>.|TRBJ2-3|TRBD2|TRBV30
CAWSVKGTGRFTDTQYF
TGTGCCTGGAGTGTAAAGGGGACCGGGAGGTTCACAGATACGCAGTATTTT
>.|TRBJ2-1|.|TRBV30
CAWNLGSYNEQFF
TGTGCCTGGAATTTGGGCTCCTACAATGAGCAGTTCTTC
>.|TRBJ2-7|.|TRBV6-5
CASSYDADYEQYF
TGTGCCAGCAGTTACGACGCAGACTACGAGCAGTACTTC
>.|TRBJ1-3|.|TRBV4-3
CASSRDSLSGNTIYF
TGCGCCAGCAGCCGCGACAGTCTTTCTGGAAACACCATATATTTT
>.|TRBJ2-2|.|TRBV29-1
CSVVLRDLRDGGELFF
TGCAGCGTCGTACTCCGGGACCTAAGGGATGGCGGGGAGCTGTTTTTT
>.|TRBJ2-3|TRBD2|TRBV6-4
CASSLIAGIDTQYF
TGTGCCAGCAGTTTAATAGCGGGGATAGATACGCAGTATTTT
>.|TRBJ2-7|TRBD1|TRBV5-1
CASSLRTGAIHEQYF
TGCGCCAGCAGCCTTCGGACAGGGGCCATCCACGAGCAGTACTTC
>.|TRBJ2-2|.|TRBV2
CASKSGQGTGELFF
TGTGCCAGCAAGTCCGGGCAGGGTACCGGGGAGCTGTTTTTT
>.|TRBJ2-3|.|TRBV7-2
CASSLDRVDTQYF
TGTGCCAGCAGCTTAGATAGGGTTGATACGCAGTATTTT